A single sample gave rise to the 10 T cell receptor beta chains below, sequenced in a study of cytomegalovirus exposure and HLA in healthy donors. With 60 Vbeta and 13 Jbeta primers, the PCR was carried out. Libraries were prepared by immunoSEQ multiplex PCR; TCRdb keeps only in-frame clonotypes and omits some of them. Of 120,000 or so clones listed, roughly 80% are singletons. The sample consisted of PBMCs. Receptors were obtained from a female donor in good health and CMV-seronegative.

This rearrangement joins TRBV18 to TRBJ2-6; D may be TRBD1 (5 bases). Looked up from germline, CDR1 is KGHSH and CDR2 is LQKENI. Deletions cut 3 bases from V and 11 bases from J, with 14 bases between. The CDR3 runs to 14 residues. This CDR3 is CASSPGQRRDVLTF. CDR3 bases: TGTGCCAGCTCACCGGGGCAGAGAAGAGACGTCCTGACTTTC.

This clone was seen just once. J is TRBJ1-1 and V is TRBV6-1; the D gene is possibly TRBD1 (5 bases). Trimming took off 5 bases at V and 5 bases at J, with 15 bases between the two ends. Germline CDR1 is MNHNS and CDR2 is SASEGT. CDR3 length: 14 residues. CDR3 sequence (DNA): TGTGCCAGCAGTACCGGACCAGCAGGGACTGAAGCTTTCTTT. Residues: CASSTGPAGTEAFF.

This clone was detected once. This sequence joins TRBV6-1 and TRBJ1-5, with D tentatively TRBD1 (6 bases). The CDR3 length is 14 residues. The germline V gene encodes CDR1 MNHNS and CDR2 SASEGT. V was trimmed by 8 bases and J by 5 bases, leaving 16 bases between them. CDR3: CASLRGGADQPQHF. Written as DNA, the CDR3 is TGTGCCAGCCTTCGGGGGGGGGCTGATCAGCCCCAGCATTTT.

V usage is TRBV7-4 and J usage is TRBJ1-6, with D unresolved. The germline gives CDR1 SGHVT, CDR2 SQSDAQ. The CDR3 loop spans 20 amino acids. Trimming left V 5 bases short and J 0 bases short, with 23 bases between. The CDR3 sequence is CASSGRVRRAWSSYNSPLHF. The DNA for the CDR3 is TGTGCCAGCAGCGGCAGAGTCAGGCGGGCTTGGAGCTCCTATAATTCACCCCTCCACTTT.

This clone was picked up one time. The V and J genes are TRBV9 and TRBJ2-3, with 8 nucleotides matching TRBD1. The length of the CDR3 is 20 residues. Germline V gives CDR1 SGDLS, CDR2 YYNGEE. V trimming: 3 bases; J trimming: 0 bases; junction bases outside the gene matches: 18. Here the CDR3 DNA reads TGTGCCAGCAGCGAGGGGCGGACAGGGACTTGGCCCGCTAGCACAGATACGCAGTATTTT. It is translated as CASSEGRTGTWPASTDTQYF.

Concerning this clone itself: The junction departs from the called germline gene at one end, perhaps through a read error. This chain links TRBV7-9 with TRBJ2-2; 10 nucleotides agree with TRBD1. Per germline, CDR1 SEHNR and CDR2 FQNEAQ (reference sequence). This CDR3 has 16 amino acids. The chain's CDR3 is CSSSRSDRGRFGELFF. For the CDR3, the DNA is TGTTCCAGCAGCAGATCCGACAGGGGGCGGTTCGGGGAGCTGTTTTTT. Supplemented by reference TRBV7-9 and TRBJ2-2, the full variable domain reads DTGVSQNPRHKITKRGQNVTFRCDPISEHNRLYWYRQTLGQGPEFLTYFQNEAQLEKSRLLSDRFSAERPKGSFSTLEIQRTEQGDSAMYLCSSSRSDRGRFGELFFGEGSRLTVL.

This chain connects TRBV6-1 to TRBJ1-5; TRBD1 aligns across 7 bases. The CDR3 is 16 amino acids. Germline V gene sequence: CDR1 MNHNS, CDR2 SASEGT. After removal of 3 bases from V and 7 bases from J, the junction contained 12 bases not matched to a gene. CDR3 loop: CASSDGPTGLVQPQHF. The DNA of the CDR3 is TGTGCCAGCAGTGATGGCCCGACAGGGCTCGTCCAGCCCCAGCATTTT.

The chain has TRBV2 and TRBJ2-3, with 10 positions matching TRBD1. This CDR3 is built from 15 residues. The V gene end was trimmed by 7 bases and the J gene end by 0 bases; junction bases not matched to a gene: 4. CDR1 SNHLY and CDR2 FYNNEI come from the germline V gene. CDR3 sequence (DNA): TGTGCCAGCACCCGGACAGGGGGGAGCACAGATACGCAGTATTTT. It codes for CASTRTGGSTDTQYF.

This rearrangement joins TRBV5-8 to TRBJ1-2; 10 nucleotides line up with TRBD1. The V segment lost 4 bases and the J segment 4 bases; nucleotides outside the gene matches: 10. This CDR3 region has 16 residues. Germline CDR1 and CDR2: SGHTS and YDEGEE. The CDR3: CASSARRQGAVYGYTF. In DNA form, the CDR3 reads TGTGCCAGCAGCGCGCGGAGACAGGGGGCTGTCTATGGCTACACCTTC.

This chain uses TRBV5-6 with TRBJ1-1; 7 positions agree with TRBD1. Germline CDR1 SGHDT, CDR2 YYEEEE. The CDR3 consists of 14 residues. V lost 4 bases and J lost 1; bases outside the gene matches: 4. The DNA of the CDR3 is TGTGCCAGCAGCACGGGACAGCAGAACACTGAAGCTTTCTTT. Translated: CASSTGQQNTEAFF.